Listed here is a single TCR beta chain. Antigen specificity is unknown. The sample originates from a study of cytomegalovirus exposure and HLA in healthy donors. Whole-study findings and limits: Cytomegalovirus-associated status was assigned to about 160 TCR beta chains. According to reports, the classifier identified cytomegalovirus status with high specificity and sensitivity.

The donors were members of the validation cohort, which comprised 120 subjects and was separate from the first cohort of 666 subjects. Generated by immunoSEQ multiplex PCR, the TCRdb table keeps only in-frame clones and is missing some. Of hundreds of thousands of clones in the sample, around 86% are singletons; the top ten hold under 0.9%. V gave up 1 base and J gave up 1 base, with 4 bases separating them. The CDR3 extends over 13 amino acids. Germline lookup yields CDR1 SGHVS and CDR2 FQNEAQ. Input material: PBMCs. This sequence originates from a woman aged 18-35 years in good health and CMV-seronegative. The J gene is TRBJ1-1, the V gene TRBV7-8; D gene unclear. CDR3 loop: CASSLEQNTEAFF. The DNA of the CDR3 is TGTGCCAGCAGCTTAGAACAGAACACTGAAGCTTTCTTT.